The 19 T cell receptor beta chains presented below share a single source sample, sequenced in a study of cytomegalovirus exposure and HLA in healthy donors. The PCR made use of 60 Vbeta and 13 Jbeta primers. The protocol was immunoSEQ multiplex PCR, while the TCRdb copy is restricted to in-frame clones and leaves out a portion. Seen here are under 140,000 clones, 79% observed once, and the top ten hold roughly 6%. The source material was PBMCs. Receptor source: a man aged 30-40 years in good health and CMV-seropositive.

This chain uses TRBV5-1 with TRBJ1-1; 8 bases map to TRBD1. The V gene end was trimmed by 3 bases and the J gene end by 3 bases; junction bases not matched to a gene: 7. The CDR3 consists of 15 residues. Germline values: CDR1 SGHRS, CDR2 YFSETQ. Here the CDR3 reads CASSSPATGDTEAFF. In DNA form, the CDR3 reads TGCGCCAGCAGCTCGCCTGCGACAGGGGACACTGAAGCTTTCTTT.

A few counts support this clone. This rearrangement joins TRBV4-1 to TRBJ1-4, with 9 bases that match TRBD1. Germline loops: CDR1 MGHRA, CDR2 YSYEKL. V gave up 3 bases and J gave up 8 bases; unmatched junction bases: 7. The CDR3 consists of 15 residues. The CDR3 loop is CASSQNPDRGEKLFF. The CDR3 DNA is TGCGCCAGCAGCCAGAACCCGGACAGGGGCGAAAAACTGTTTTTT.

The rearrangement joins TRBV19 to TRBJ1-1; 11 bases are shared with TRBD1. CDR1 is LNHDA and CDR2 is SQIVND in the germline V gene (reference sequence). This CDR3 is built from 18 residues. V trimming: 4 bases; J trimming: 0 bases; junction bases outside the gene matches: 10. CDR3 region: CASSTRTGGPLMNTEAFF. DNA of the CDR3: TGTGCCAGTAGTACGCGGACAGGGGGCCCCCTTATGAACACTGAAGCTTTCTTT.

This chain connects TRBV7-6 to TRBJ2-1; the match to TRBD2 covers 9 bases. V lost 1 base to trimming and J lost 7 bases; unmatched junction nucleotides: 14. The length of the CDR3 is 18 residues. Germline lookup yields CDR1 SGHVS and CDR2 FNYEAQ. CDR3 DNA sequence: TGTGCCAGCAGCTTAGAGGGGGGACAGCGGGGGGCGGCGAATGAGCAGTTCTTC. Its translation: CASSLEGGQRGAANEQFF.

About this clone: At one of its ends the junction is not consistent with the germline gene, which may arise from a read error. This chain uses TRBV7-9 with TRBJ2-3; D not certain. The CDR3 is made up of 12 amino acids. Germline V gene sequence: CDR1 SEHNR, CDR2 FQNEAQ (reference sequence). CDR3 DNA sequence: TGTTCCAGCAGCTCCCTCGGAGATACGCAGTATTTT. Translating gives CSSSSLGDTQYF.

This clone showed up just a few times. The chain carries TRBV4-1 and TRBJ2-1; the D gene is possibly TRBD2 (6 bases). V shed 1 base and J shed 8 bases, with 12 bases lying between them. From germline, CDR1 is MGHRA and CDR2 YSYEKL. CDR3 length equals 14 residues. CDR3 in amino acids: CASSQGPSVDEQFF. CDR3 coding DNA: TGCGCCAGCAGCCAAGGACCTAGCGTCGATGAGCAGTTCTTC.

V gene TRBV5-4 combines with J gene TRBJ2-3; 12 nucleotides line up with TRBD2. This CDR3 is built from 15 residues. With 5 bases clipped from V and 3 bases from J, the junction kept 4 bases outside the gene matches. Germline values: CDR1 SGHNT, CDR2 YYREEE (reference sequence). The CDR3 DNA reads TGTGCCAGCAGAACAGGGACTAGCGGGACAGATACGCAGTATTTT. Translated, it gives CASRTGTSGTDTQYF.

The chain has TRBV12-5 and TRBJ2-7; 15 nucleotides align to TRBD2. The germline V gene encodes CDR1 LGHNT and CDR2 FRNRAP. The V and J ends lost 9 bases and 4 bases, in that order; junction bases with no gene match: 4. CDR3 length: 14 residues. The chain's CDR3 is CASSGLAGGYEQYF. As DNA, the CDR3 is TGTGCTAGCTCGGGACTAGCGGGAGGATACGAGCAGTACTTC. Filled out from reference TRBV12-5 and TRBJ2-7, the complete variable domain reads DARVTQTPRHKVTEMGQEVTMRCQPILGHNTVFWYRQTMMQGLELLAYFRNRAPLDDSGMPKDRFSAEMPDATLATLKIQPSEPRDSAVYFCASSGLAGGYEQYFGPGTRLTVT.

This chain links TRBV5-5 with TRBJ2-6; possible D gene TRBD1, 5 bases. V was trimmed by 5 bases and J by 4 bases, leaving 13 bases between them. This CDR3 has 15 amino acids. Germline V gives CDR1 SGHKS, CDR2 YYEKEE (reference sequence). The chain's CDR3 is CASSPDSAGANVLTF. CDR3 in DNA: TGTGCCAGCAGTCCCGACAGCGCAGGGGCCAACGTCCTGACTTTC.

The rearrangement joins TRBV6-5 to TRBJ1-2; the D gene is possibly TRBD1 (5 bases). Trimming cost V 0 bases and J 5 bases, with 13 bases left between them. The CDR3 loop spans 15 amino acids. Germline loops: CDR1 MNHEY, CDR2 SVGAGI. The CDR3 DNA is TGTGCCAGCAGTTACTCGTTGCAGGGAGGTTATGGCTACACCTTC. Protein: CASSYSLQGGYGYTF.

The DNA for the CDR3 is TGTGCCAGCAGCGTCACAAATCTCGGGGGATTCAATGAGCAGTTCTTC. Translating gives CASSVTNLGGFNEQFF. This chain joins TRBV5-8 and TRBJ2-1; D may be TRBD2 (6 bases). Germline V gene data show CDR1 as SGHTS and CDR2 as YDEGEE. The CDR3 loop spans 16 amino acids. V lost 4 bases to trimming and J lost 6 bases, with 20 bases between them.

This clone was seen only a few times. The V call is TRBV6-1, the J call TRBJ2-2, with no clear D. The V end lost 6 bases, the J end lost 6 bases, and 5 bases lay between the germline ends. Germline loops: CDR1 MNHNS, CDR2 SASEGT. There are 11 residues in the CDR3. In DNA, the CDR3 is TGTGCCAGCAGGCGCCCCGGGGAGCTGTTTTTT. It is translated as CASRRPGELFF.

This chain connects TRBV9 to TRBJ2-7, with D hard to call. This CDR3 contains 14 residues. V dropped 0 bases and J dropped 1 base, with 8 bases sitting between them. Germline values: CDR1 SGDLS, CDR2 YYNGEE. The CDR3 nucleotides read TGTGCCAGCAGCGTAGACACCGCTTCCTACGAGCAGTACTTC. It translates to CASSVDTASYEQYF.

The V call is TRBV5-5, the J call TRBJ1-6; D remains unclear. CDR1 is SGHKS and CDR2 is YYEKEE in the germline V gene (reference sequence). This CDR3 region has 16 residues. V lost 3 bases, J lost 1 base, and 11 bases lay in between. The CDR3 nucleotides are TGTGCCAGCAGCTGGCAGGCGCAGTCCTATAATTCACCCCTCCACTTT. This codes for CASSWQAQSYNSPLHF.

This clone has only one observation. The CDR3 is CASSPGQGYEQYF. The CDR3 DNA reads TGCGCCAGCAGTCCTGGACAGGGTTACGAGCAGTACTTC. The V call is TRBV23-1, the J call TRBJ2-7; TRBD1 matches at 8 bases. Being an ORF, TRBV23-1 has a function that is uncertain. The CDR3 consists of 13 residues. J lost 4 bases, V lost 4 bases, and 3 bases had no gene match.

This chain joins TRBV10-3 and TRBJ1-2, with D possibly matching TRBD1 (6 bases). There are 14 residues in the CDR3. The ends were cut back, 4 bases at V and 0 bases at J, with 9 bases in the middle. The germline gives CDR1 ENHRY, CDR2 SYGVKD. The CDR3: CAISVGGTNYGYTF. The CDR3 bases are TGTGCCATCAGTGTTGGGGGCACTAACTATGGCTACACCTTC.

This chain links TRBV19 with TRBJ2-7, with a possible D match to TRBD2 (6 bases). Trimming removed 4 bases from V and 3 bases from J, with 16 bases in between. The CDR3 extends over 15 amino acids. Germline CDR1 reads LNHDA; CDR2 reads SQIVND (reference sequence). CDR3 sequence (DNA): TGTGCCAGTAGTACCCCGACTAGATCCGGCTACGAGCAGTACTTC. This translates into CASSTPTRSGYEQYF.

V and J are TRBV5-6 and TRBJ1-5; D is undetermined. In germline, CDR1 is SGHDT, CDR2 YYEEEE. V lost 3 bases to trimming and J lost 1 base, with 14 bases between them. The CDR3 has 16 residues. The CDR3 DNA is TGTGCCAGCAGCTCCGTTGGTACTCGCAGCAATCAGCCCCAGCATTTT. Translating it yields CASSSVGTRSNQPQHF. The whole variable domain, filled in from reference TRBV5-6 and TRBJ1-5, reads DAGVTQSPTHLIKTRGQQVTLRCSPKSGHDTVSWYQQALGQGPQFIFQYYEEEERQRGNFPDRFSGHQFPNYSSELNVNALLLGDSALYLCASSSVGTRSNQPQHFGDGTRLSIL.

The V gene is TRBV5-1, the J gene TRBJ2-1; 10 bases agree with TRBD2. Germline loops: CDR1 SGHRS, CDR2 YFSETQ. The V segment lost 4 bases and the J segment 4 bases; nucleotides outside the gene matches: 5. The CDR3 runs to 15 residues. CDR3 nucleotides: TGCGCCAGCAGCGTCGGGACTAGCGTATACAATGAGCAGTTCTTC. Its translation: CASSVGTSVYNEQFF.